This T cell receptor beta chain was retrieved from a study of blood T cell repertoires in COVID-19. For the study at large: The United States, Italy and Spain were the sources of the acute and convalescent COVID-19 samples. The cDNA or gDNA used as material had been derived from T cells, B-cell-depleted T cells, or PBMCs.

Authors' data handling: Amplification of reference gene primers was used by the study to estimate nucleated cell counts. Here immunoSEQ multiplex PCR was the method, and the copy in TCRdb shows in-frame clones only, minus some. For V, J and clone size, that table is used; D and trimming come from the DNA. The sample lists under 150,000 clones, less than 80% occurring once. The sample taken for sequencing was peripheral blood. The sequence came from an elderly woman with active or convalescent COVID-19.

DNA of the CDR3: TGTGCCACCCGAAAGACCGGGACAGTGAACACTGAAGCTTTCTTT. Its protein is CATRKTGTVNTEAFF. The chain has TRBV15 and TRBJ1-1, with 7 bases aligning to TRBD1. Trimming removed 8 bases from V and 0 bases from J; junction bases left unmatched: 9. This CDR3 has 15 amino acids. Germline CDR1 reads LNHNV; CDR2 reads YYDKDF (reference sequence).